Below, 27 T cell receptor beta chains from the same sample are listed, as sequenced in a study of cytomegalovirus exposure and HLA in healthy donors. The data were produced by immunoSEQ multiplex PCR, yet TCRdb's version contains in-frame clones alone and is incomplete. The sample includes some 150,000 clones, 87% of them seen just once. The sample comprised PBMCs. The receptors originated from a man younger than 35 in good health and CMV-seropositive.

The chain links TRBV11-3 to TRBJ1-1, with D maybe TRBD1 (6 bases). The CDR3 has 13 residues. CDR1 and CDR2 (germline): SGHNT, YENEEA. The V end was cut by 5 bases, the J end by 2 bases, with 9 bases between. The CDR3 spells CASSADSNTEAFF. The CDR3, as DNA: TGTGCCAGCAGCGCGGACAGTAACACTGAAGCTTTCTTT.

The chain links TRBV2 to TRBJ2-7, with 7 bases matching TRBD1. The CDR3 runs to 13 residues. Germline CDR1 SNHLY, CDR2 FYNNEI. V shed 9 bases and J 3 bases; nucleotides not matched to a gene: 8. CDR3 in amino acids: CASRTGLFYEQYF. The CDR3 DNA follows: TGTGCCAGTAGGACAGGTCTTTTCTACGAGCAGTACTTC.

With respect to this clone: Other DNA sequences from this sample encode an identical CDR3 as well. The rearrangement uses TRBV6-1 and TRBJ1-1; 8 nucleotides match TRBD1. The CDR3 has 14 residues. Per the germline V gene, CDR1 is MNHNS and CDR2 is SASEGT. The trim removed 6 bases at V and 1 base at J, leaving 4 bases unmatched. The CDR3 nucleotides are TGTGCCAGCAGCGTTGACAGGGGGAACACTGAAGCTTTCTTT. Amino acids: CASSVDRGNTEAFF.

The V call is TRBV7-8, the J call TRBJ2-7; TRBD2 agrees at 10 bases. J was trimmed by 7 bases and V by 6 bases; bases with no gene match: 6. Germline assignment: CDR1 SGHVS and CDR2 FQNEAQ. This CDR3 contains 13 residues. The CDR3 DNA follows: TGTGCCAGCAGTGAGCGGGAGGGCCGGGAGCAGTACTTC. It codes for CASSEREGREQYF.

The chain couples TRBV2 to TRBJ2-3, with D maybe TRBD1 (6 bases). CDR1 SNHLY and CDR2 FYNNEI come from the germline V gene. V lost 9 bases to trimming and J lost 7 bases, with 23 bases between them. The CDR3 sequence is 15 residues long. The CDR3: CASTSWARGGNTQYF. The CDR3 DNA sequence: TGTGCCAGTACGTCGTGGGCCAGGGGTGGAAATACGCAGTATTTT.

The chain employs TRBV4-2 and TRBJ2-1, with TRBD2 matching 9 bases. The CDR3 extends over 17 amino acids. Trimming cost V 0 bases and J 7 bases; bases outside gene matches: 10. The germline V gene encodes CDR1 LGHNA and CDR2 YNFKEQ. The CDR3 sequence is CASSQERTAGGQNEQFF. The CDR3 bases are TGTGCCAGCAGCCAAGAGAGAACAGCGGGGGGCCAGAATGAGCAGTTCTTC.

This chain joins TRBV28 and TRBJ1-5; a possible D gene is TRBD1 (5 bases). The ends were cut back, 6 bases at V and 3 bases at J, with 15 bases in the middle. The germline V gene has CDR1 MDHEN and CDR2 SYDVKM. The CDR3 length is 15 residues. The CDR3 is CASRQGGTLNQPQHF. CDR3 bases: TGTGCCAGCAGACAAGGAGGGACCCTCAATCAGCCCCAGCATTTT.

The genes are TRBV10-3 and TRBJ2-7, with D maybe TRBD2 (5 bases). The CDR3 length is 13 residues. The germline V and J ends were trimmed by 2 bases and 7 bases, with 12 bases remaining between them. Germline V CDR1 and CDR2: ENHRY, SYGVKD. CDR3 bases: TGTGCCATCAGTGAGGAGCGGCGCGTGGAGCAGTACTTC. Translation gives CAISEERRVEQYF.

This chain joins TRBV29-1 and TRBJ2-1; 8 nucleotides align to TRBD2. Germline CDR1 SQVTM, CDR2 ANQGSEA. This CDR3 spans 17 amino acids. J lost 3 bases, V lost 2 bases, and 12 bases had no gene match. CDR3 protein: CSVEPTGGRSYYNEQFF. The CDR3 region has the DNA TGCAGCGTTGAACCGACGGGGGGGCGGAGTTACTACAATGAGCAGTTCTTC.

This clone was seen a single time. The chain uses TRBV4-1 and TRBJ1-1; weak D call: TRBD1 (5 bases). The ends were cut back, 0 bases at V and 0 bases at J, with 11 bases in the middle. The CDR3 contains 16 residues. Germline assignment: CDR1 MGHRA and CDR2 YSYEKL. The CDR3 sequence is CASSQEEAGMNTEAFF. DNA of the CDR3: TGCGCCAGCAGCCAAGAGGAAGCAGGGATGAACACTGAAGCTTTCTTT.

This chain uses TRBV5-6 with TRBJ1-3, with 8 nucleotides matching TRBD1. The CDR3 loop spans 14 amino acids. Germline-derived CDR1 and CDR2 are SGHDT and YYEEEE. The V segment lost 4 bases and the J segment 5 bases; nucleotides outside the gene matches: 5. The CDR3 DNA sequence: TGTGCCAGCAGCCTAAGGACAGGGCGAAACACCATATATTTT. Its protein product is CASSLRTGRNTIYF. Combining the CDR3 with reference TRBV5-6 and TRBJ1-3 gives the whole variable domain DAGVTQSPTHLIKTRGQQVTLRCSPKSGHDTVSWYQQALGQGPQFIFQYYEEEERQRGNFPDRFSGHQFPNYSSELNVNALLLGDSALYLCASSLRTGRNTIYFGEGSWLTVV.

This chain connects TRBV9 to TRBJ1-5; D is unclear. V lost 0 bases, J lost 7 bases, and 11 bases lay in between. The CDR3 spans 14 residues. Germline CDR1 SGDLS, CDR2 YYNGEE. The CDR3 DNA is TGTGCCAGCAGCGTAGGTGACGGGAGCCAGCCCCAGCATTTT. Its translation: CASSVGDGSQPQHF.

The table lists this clone with a few counts. The chain is built from TRBV6-1 and TRBJ1-5; 7 positions agree with TRBD1. Looked up from germline, CDR1 is MNHNS and CDR2 is SASEGT. The CDR3 has 15 amino acids. Losses at the gene ends were 1 base for V and 8 bases for J; bases not matched to a gene: 8. The CDR3 here is CASSEVQGGSEPQHF. CDR3 bases: TGTGCCAGCAGTGAAGTTCAGGGGGGAAGTGAGCCCCAGCATTTT.

The rearrangement links TRBV14 to TRBJ1-2; D not resolved. The germline CDR1 and CDR2 sequences are SGHDN and FVKESK. The CDR3 extends over 14 amino acids. V lost 1 base and J lost 5, with 11 bases in between. CDR3 bases: TGTGCCAGCAGCCAAGGCTCATTACAGTATGGCTACACCTTC. The encoded protein is CASSQGSLQYGYTF.

This clone was seen once. The chain uses TRBV6-5 and TRBJ1-2, with D perhaps matching TRBD1 (6 bases). The length of the CDR3 is 16 residues. The germline gives CDR1 MNHEY, CDR2 SVGAGI. V was shortened by 0 bases and J by 8 bases, with 19 bases between the two germline ends. As DNA, the CDR3 is TGTGCCAGCAGTTACTCGAGTTCTGGGACATGGCCCGGCTACACCTTC. Amino acid sequence: CASSYSSSGTWPGYTF.

The CDR3 protein is CASSSGIPFQETQYF. The CDR3 bases are TGTGCCAGCAGTTCCGGGATACCCTTCCAAGAGACCCAGTACTTC. This chain uses TRBV6-5 with TRBJ2-5; TRBD2 is a possible D gene (5 bases). Per the germline V gene, CDR1 is MNHEY and CDR2 is SVGAGI. The CDR3 is 15 residues long. V lost 4 bases to trimming and J lost 1 base, with 13 bases between them.

V gene TRBV6-5 combines with J gene TRBJ2-5, with 7 bases fitting TRBD2. V gave up 10 bases and J gave up 5 bases; unmatched junction bases: 7. There are 12 residues in the CDR3. Germline lookup yields CDR1 MNHEY and CDR2 SVGAGI. The CDR3 is CATGRGGETQYF. The CDR3, as DNA: TGTGCCACCGGACGGGGAGGGGAGACCCAGTACTTC.

The rearrangement links TRBV29-1 to TRBJ1-3; weak D call: TRBD1 (5 bases). There are 13 residues in the CDR3. Per germline, CDR1 SQVTM and CDR2 ANQGSEA. The V end was cut by 6 bases, the J end by 1 base, with 10 bases between. The CDR3 is CSVAGNSGNTIYF. CDR3 in DNA: TGCAGCGTGGCAGGGAATTCTGGAAACACCATATATTTT.

This chain joins TRBV5-1 and TRBJ2-2, with D perhaps matching TRBD1 (5 bases). Germline CDR1 is SGHRS and CDR2 is YFSETQ. The CDR3 spans 15 residues. V was pared by 2 bases and J by 2 bases, with 10 bases between. The CDR3: CASSFRTSNTGELFF. The CDR3 nucleotides are TGCGCCAGCAGCTTCCGGACAAGTAACACCGGGGAGCTGTTTTTT.

Concerning this clone: A read error may account for a junction end that differs from germline. CDR3 DNA: TGTGCCTGGAGCTTCATAGCGGAGGGGAGCTACGAGCAGCACTTC. Its translation: CAWSFIAEGSYEQHF. The rearrangement uses TRBV30 and TRBJ2-7, with D maybe TRBD2 (6 bases). Germline-derived CDR1 and CDR2 are GTSNPN and SVGIG (reference sequence). This CDR3 has 15 residues.

The chain carries TRBV5-1 and TRBJ2-1; possible D gene TRBD2, 6 bases. The germline CDR1 and CDR2 sequences are SGHRS and YFSETQ. The CDR3 spans 14 residues. V lost 4 bases, J lost 3 bases, and 11 bases lay in between. DNA for the CDR3: TGCGCCAGCAGCCTCGGGAGCAGCTACAATGAGCAGTTCTTC. As protein: CASSLGSSYNEQFF. The full variable domain, with the rest looked up from reference TRBV5-1 and TRBJ2-1, is KAGVTQTPRYLIKTRGQQVTLSCSPISGHRSVSWYQQTPGQGLQFLFEYFSETQRNKGNFPGRFSGRQFSNSRSEMNVSTLELGDSALYLCASSLGSSYNEQFFGPGTRLTVL.

V is TRBV5-4 and J is TRBJ1-1; 7 positions agree with TRBD1. This CDR3 is built from 13 residues. Germline V CDR1 and CDR2: SGHNT, YYREEE (reference sequence). The J segment lost 8 bases and the V segment lost 3 bases, leaving 7 bases of the junction unmatched. Written as DNA, the CDR3 is TGTGCCAGCAGCTCGACGGGACAGTCCGAAGCTTTCTTT. This translates into CASSSTGQSEAFF.

This chain uses TRBV5-1 with TRBJ2-5; 7 bases fit TRBD2. The CDR3 sequence is 15 residues long. The V gene end was trimmed by 3 bases and the J gene end by 4 bases; junction bases not matched to a gene: 9. Germline V lookup: CDR1 SGHRS, CDR2 YFSETQ. CDR3 region: CASSSQTSNIETQYF. Written as DNA, the CDR3 is TGCGCCAGCAGCTCCCAGACTAGCAATATAGAGACCCAGTACTTC. Combining the CDR3 with reference TRBV5-1 and TRBJ2-5 gives the whole variable domain KAGVTQTPRYLIKTRGQQVTLSCSPISGHRSVSWYQQTPGQGLQFLFEYFSETQRNKGNFPGRFSGRQFSNSRSEMNVSTLELGDSALYLCASSSQTSNIETQYFGPGTRLLVL.

This clone was detected once. The CDR3 region has the DNA TGTGCCTGGAGTGTAAGAGGGCGGGGGGCGAACACTGAAGCTTTCTTT. This codes for CAWSVRGRGANTEAFF. The chain recombines TRBV30 with TRBJ1-1; possibly TRBD1 for D (6 bases). V lost 0 bases and J 1 base, leaving 15 bases between the germline ends. The CDR3 has 16 residues. Germline loops: CDR1 GTSNPN, CDR2 SVGIG (reference sequence).

The V gene is TRBV19, the J gene TRBJ2-2, with 7 bases fitting TRBD2. The length of the CDR3 is 16 residues. Germline assignment: CDR1 LNHDA and CDR2 SQIVND (reference sequence). Trimming at V came to 6 bases and at J to 4 bases, leaving 11 bases not matched to a gene. CDR3 coding DNA: TGTGCCAGTAGAGTAGCGGGCCTCCTCGGCACCGGGGAGCTGTTTTTT. It yields the protein CASRVAGLLGTGELFF.

V usage is TRBV7-9 and J usage is TRBJ2-5, with 7 bases lining up with TRBD1. The V gene's germline CDR1 is SEHNR and CDR2 FQNEAQ (reference sequence). V dropped 5 bases and J dropped 6; count of bases not matched to a gene: 6. CDR3 length: 13 amino acids. In DNA, the CDR3 is TGTGCCAGCAGCCCAGAGGGGGCGCAGACCCAGTACTTC. It translates to CASSPEGAQTQYF.

Points on this clone: The sample holds other DNA sequences that translate to the same CDR3. The chain combines TRBV5-1 with TRBJ2-3; D remains ambiguous. CDR1 and CDR2 (germline): SGHRS, YFSETQ. V was trimmed by 4 bases and J by 1 base, leaving 4 bases between them. The CDR3 covers 12 residues. CDR3 DNA: TGCGCCAGCAGCCGGGGCACAGATACGCAGTATTTT. It encodes CASSRGTDTQYF.